Described below is a single T cell receptor (beta chain) sequence and its context. Its antigen is currently unknown. V was shortened by 2 bases and J by 10 bases, with 6 bases between the two germline ends. This CDR3 is 11 amino acids long. Germline-derived CDR1 and CDR2 are MNHEY and SVGAGI. PCR used 60 Vbeta primers and 13 Jbeta primers. Here immunoSEQ multiplex PCR was the method, and the copy in TCRdb shows in-frame clones only, minus some. The data contain about 100,000 clones, about 77% of them singletons. These data are taken from a study of cytomegalovirus exposure and HLA in healthy donors. General study points: The authors listed around 150 TCR beta chains as cytomegalovirus-associated. Specific recognition of CMV antigens was confirmed in vitro for a few chains (all CMV-associated). Association of a missense DCLRE1C variant with TCR beta V- and J-gene trimming was reported in a later analysis. According to an earlier analysis, most TCR beta V segments yielded productive rearrangements about 87% or about 30% of the time.

Sequences were obtained from PBMCs. The source is a woman younger than 35 in good health and CMV-seropositive. The genes are TRBV6-5 and TRBJ2-1; unclear D gene. The CDR3 region has the DNA TGTGCCAGCAGTTACCGGGTCGAGCAGTTCTTC. This sequence encodes CASSYRVEQFF.